In its sample, the clone carrying this T cell receptor (beta chain) was seen once. No antigen is known for it. V lost 8 bases and J lost 8, with 22 bases in between. The CDR3 has 15 residues. Using immunoSEQ multiplex PCR, the repertoire was profiled, and TCRdb retains in-frame clones only, with some absent. The profile covers 120,000 to 150,000 clones, with approximately 90% appearing a single time and 3% to 4% taken by the ten largest. The record originates from a study of T cell responses to AZD1222 COVID-19 vaccine. Study-level findings and limits: Once two AZD1222 doses were given, Spike-specific TCR breadth and depth went up. Regions left unmutated in variants are reportedly the target of nearly half of spike-specific TCRs. The span of vaccine-associated CD4 TCRs extended across spike, with dominance at 160-218 and 743-854.

The sequences come from peripheral blood, collected on day 0 of MenACWY control vaccination. The rearrangement links TRBV23-1 to TRBJ1-5, with D tentatively TRBD1 (5 bases). TRBV23-1 is recorded as an ORF, its role being uncertain. The source is an adult in good health. The CDR3 DNA reads TGCGCCAGCCGGACACCTACCCAAACAATTGAGCCCCAGCATTTT. Translation gives CASRTPTQTIEPQHF.